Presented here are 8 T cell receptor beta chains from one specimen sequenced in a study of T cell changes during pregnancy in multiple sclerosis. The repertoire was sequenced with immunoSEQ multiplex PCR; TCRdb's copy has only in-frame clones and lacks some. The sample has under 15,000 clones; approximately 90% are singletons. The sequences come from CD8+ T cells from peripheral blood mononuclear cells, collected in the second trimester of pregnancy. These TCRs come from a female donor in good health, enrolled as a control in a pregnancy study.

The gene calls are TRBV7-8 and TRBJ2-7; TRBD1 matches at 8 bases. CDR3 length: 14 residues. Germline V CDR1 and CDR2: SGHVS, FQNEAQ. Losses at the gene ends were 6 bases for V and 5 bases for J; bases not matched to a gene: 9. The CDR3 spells CASRSNRGLDEQYF. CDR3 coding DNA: TGTGCCAGCAGATCCAACAGGGGGTTGGACGAGCAGTACTTC.

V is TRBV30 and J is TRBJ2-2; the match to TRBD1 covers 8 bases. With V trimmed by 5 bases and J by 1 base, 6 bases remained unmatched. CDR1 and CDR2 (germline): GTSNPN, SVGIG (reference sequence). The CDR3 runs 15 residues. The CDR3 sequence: CAWETDRENTGELFF. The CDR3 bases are TGTGCCTGGGAGACGGACAGGGAGAACACCGGGGAGCTGTTTTTT.

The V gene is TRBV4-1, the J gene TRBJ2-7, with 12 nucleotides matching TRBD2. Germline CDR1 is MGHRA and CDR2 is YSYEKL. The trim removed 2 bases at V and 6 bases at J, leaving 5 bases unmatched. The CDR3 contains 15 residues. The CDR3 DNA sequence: TGCGCCAGCAGCCAAAGACTAGCGGGAGTATTCGAGCAGTACTTC. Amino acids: CASSQRLAGVFEQYF.

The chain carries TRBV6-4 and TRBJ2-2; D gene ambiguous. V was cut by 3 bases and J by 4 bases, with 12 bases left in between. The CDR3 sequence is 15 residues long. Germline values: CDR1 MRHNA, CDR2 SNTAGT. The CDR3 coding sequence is TGTGCCAGCAGTGAGATTGCGGAGCTCACCGGGGAGCTGTTTTTT. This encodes CASSEIAELTGELFF.

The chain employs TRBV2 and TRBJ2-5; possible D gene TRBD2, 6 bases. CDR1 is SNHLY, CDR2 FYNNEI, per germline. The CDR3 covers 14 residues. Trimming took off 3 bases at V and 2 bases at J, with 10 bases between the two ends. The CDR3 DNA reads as TGTGCCAGCAGTGAGGTAGGGAGGCAAGAGACCCAGTACTTC. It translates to CASSEVGRQETQYF. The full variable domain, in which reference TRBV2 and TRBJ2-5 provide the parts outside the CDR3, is EPEVTQTPSHQVTQMGQEVILRCVPISNHLYFYWYRQILGQKVEFLVSFYNNEISEKSEIFDDQFSVERPDGSNFTLKIRSTKLEDSAMYFCASSEVGRQETQYFGPGTRLLVL.

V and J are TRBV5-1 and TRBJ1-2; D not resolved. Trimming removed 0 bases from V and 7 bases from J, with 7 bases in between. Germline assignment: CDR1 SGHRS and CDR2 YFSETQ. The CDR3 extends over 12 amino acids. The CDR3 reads CASSLEQRGYTF. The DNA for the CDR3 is TGCGCCAGCAGCTTGGAGCAGCGTGGCTACACCTTC.

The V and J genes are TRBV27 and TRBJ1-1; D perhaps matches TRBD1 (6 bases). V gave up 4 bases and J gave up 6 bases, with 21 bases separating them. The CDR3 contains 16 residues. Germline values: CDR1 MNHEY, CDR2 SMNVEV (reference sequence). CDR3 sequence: CASSSYSSGDRPEAFF. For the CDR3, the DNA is TGTGCCAGCAGTTCGTACTCGTCCGGAGACAGGCCTGAAGCTTTCTTT.

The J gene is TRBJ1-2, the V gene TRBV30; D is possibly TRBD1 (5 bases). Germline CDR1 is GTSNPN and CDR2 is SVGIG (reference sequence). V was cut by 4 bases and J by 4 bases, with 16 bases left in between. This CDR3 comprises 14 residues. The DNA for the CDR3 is TGTGCCTGGAATCGACCTACAGGCGGCTATGGCTACACCTTC. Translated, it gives CAWNRPTGGYGYTF. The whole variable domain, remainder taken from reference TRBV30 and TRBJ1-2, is SQTIHQWPATLVQPVGSPLSLECTVEGTSNPNLYWYRQAAGRGLQLLFYSVGIGQISSEVPQNLSASRPQDRQFILSSKKLLLSDSGFYLCAWNRPTGGYGYTFGSGTRLTVV.